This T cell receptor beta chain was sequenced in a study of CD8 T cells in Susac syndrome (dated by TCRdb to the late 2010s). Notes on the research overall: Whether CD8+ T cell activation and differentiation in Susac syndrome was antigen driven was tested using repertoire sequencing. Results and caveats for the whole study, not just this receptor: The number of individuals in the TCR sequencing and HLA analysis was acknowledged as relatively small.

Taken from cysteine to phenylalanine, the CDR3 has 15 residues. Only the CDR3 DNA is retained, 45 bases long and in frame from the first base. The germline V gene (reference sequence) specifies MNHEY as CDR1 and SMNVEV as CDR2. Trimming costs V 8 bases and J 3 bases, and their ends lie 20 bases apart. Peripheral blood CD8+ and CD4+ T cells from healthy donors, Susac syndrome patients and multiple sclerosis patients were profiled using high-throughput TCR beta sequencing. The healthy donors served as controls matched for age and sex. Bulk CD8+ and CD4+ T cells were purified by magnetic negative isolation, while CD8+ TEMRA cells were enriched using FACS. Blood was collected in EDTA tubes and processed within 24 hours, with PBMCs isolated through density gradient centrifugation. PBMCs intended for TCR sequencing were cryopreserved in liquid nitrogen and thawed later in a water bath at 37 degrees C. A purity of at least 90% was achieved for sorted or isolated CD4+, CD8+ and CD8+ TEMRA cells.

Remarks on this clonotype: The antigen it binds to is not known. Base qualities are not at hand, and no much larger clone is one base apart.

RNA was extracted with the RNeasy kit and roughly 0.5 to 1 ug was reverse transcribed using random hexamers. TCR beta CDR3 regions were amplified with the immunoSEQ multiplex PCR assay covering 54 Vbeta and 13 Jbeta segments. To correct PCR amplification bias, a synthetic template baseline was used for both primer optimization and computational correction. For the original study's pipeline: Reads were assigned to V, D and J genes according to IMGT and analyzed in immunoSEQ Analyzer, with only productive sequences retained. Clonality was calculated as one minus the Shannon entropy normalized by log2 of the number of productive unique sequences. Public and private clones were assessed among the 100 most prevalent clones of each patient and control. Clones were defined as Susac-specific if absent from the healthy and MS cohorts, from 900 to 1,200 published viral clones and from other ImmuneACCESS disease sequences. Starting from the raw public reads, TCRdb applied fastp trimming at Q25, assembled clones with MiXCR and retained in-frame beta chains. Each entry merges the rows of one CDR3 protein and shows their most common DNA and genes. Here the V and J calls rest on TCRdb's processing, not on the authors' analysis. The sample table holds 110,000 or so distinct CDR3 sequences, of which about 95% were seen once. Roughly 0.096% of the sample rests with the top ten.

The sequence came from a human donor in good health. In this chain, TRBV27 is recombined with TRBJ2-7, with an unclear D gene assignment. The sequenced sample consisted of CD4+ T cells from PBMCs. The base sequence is TGTGCCAGCTACAACGAACCCGGCGCGGACTACGAGCAGTACTTC. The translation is CASYNEPGADYEQYF.